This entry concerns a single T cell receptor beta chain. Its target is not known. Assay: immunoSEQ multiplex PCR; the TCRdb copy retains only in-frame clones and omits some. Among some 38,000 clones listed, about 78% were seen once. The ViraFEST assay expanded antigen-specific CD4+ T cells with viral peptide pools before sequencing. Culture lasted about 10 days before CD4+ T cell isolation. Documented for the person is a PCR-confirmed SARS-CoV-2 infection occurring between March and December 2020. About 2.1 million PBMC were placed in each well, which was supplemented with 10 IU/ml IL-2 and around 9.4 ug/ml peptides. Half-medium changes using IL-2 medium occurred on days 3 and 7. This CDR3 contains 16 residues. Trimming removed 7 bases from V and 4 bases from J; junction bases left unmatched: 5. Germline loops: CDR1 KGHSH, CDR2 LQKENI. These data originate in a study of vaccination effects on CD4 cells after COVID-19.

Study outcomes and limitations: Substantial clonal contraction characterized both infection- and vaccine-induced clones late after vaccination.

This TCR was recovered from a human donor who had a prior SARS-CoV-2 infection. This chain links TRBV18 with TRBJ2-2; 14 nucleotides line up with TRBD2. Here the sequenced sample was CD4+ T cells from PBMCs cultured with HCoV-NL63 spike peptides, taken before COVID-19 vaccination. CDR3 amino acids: CASLGTSGRSTGELFF. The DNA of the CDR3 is TGTGCCAGCTTAGGGACTAGCGGGAGAAGCACCGGGGAGCTGTTTTTT.